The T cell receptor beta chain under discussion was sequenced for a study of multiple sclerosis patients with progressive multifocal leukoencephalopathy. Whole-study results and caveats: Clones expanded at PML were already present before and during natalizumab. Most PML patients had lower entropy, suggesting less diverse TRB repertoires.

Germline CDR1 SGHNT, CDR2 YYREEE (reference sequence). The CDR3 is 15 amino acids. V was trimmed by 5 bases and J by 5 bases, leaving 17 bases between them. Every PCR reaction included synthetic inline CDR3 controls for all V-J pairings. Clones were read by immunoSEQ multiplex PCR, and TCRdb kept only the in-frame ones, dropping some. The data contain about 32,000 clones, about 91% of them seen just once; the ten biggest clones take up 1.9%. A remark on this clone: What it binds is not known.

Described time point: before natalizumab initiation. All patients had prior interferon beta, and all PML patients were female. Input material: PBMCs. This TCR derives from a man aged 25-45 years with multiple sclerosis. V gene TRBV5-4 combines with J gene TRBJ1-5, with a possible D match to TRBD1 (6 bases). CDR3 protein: CASSRGGREHQPQHF. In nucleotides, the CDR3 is TGTGCCAGCAGTAGGGGGGGGAGGGAGCATCAGCCCCAGCATTTT.